Each of the 18 T cell receptor beta chains below was sequenced from the same sample in a study of post-analysis software for immune sequencing data. The study's findings and limits: The study found TRBV5-6, TRBV5-1 and TRBV20-1 among 5 or 6 TRBV segments more frequent in patients than controls.

Included in the TCR beta cDNA libraries were unique molecular identifiers. Using its own MiXCR run on the PCR reads, TCRdb lists one record per CDR3 protein. The sample has about half a million distinct CDR3 sequences; 34% are singletons. No antigens are known for them. Material: blood. These receptors all stem from a girl aged 2 to 17 with multiple sclerosis.

The genes are TRBV20-1 and TRBJ2-7; 10 nucleotides agree with TRBD2. V lost 6 bases, J lost 2 bases, and 7 bases stayed unmatched. Germline CDR1 DFQATT, CDR2 SNEGSKA (reference sequence). This CDR3 has 14 amino acids. The CDR3 nucleotides read TGCAGTGCGACTACTAGCGGGGCCGCCTACGAGCAGTACTTC. Amino acids: CSATTSGAAYEQYF.

This chain uses TRBV12-3 or TRBV12-4 with TRBJ1-2, with 10 bases identical to TRBD1. The CDR3 runs to 17 residues. Unmatched junction bases numbered 8, after V lost 0 bases and J lost 4 bases. CDR3 coding DNA: TGTGCCAGCAGTTTAGCGACAGGGGGCAATTTCCCCTATGGCTACACCTTC. Protein sequence: CASSLATGGNFPYGYTF.

This clonotype showed up just a few times. The chain links TRBV6-1 to TRBJ1-1, with D hard to call. V shed 4 bases and J shed 5 bases, with 14 bases lying between them. The germline V gene encodes CDR1 MNHNS and CDR2 SASEGT. The CDR3 consists of 14 residues. Written as DNA, the CDR3 is TGTGCCAGCAGTGCCTATGATGGGAGGACTGAAGCTTTCTTT. The encoded protein is CASSAYDGRTEAFF.

V gene TRBV29-1 combines with J gene TRBJ1-2; D is unresolved. Per the germline V gene, CDR1 is SQVTM and CDR2 is ANQGSEA. The CDR3 is 12 residues long. Trimming removed 3 bases at V and 5 bases at J, with 10 bases between. Here the CDR3 reads CSVEGTTYGYTF. The CDR3 nucleotides are TGCAGCGTTGAGGGCACAACGTATGGCTACACCTTC.

The chain's CDR3 is CASSPARGVAEQFF. CDR3 in DNA: TGCGCCAGCAGCCCAGCCAGGGGGGTCGCTGAGCAGTTCTTC. This chain joins TRBV5-1 and TRBJ2-1; tentative D call: TRBD1 (7 bases). CDR1 and CDR2 from the germline V gene are SGHRS and YFSETQ. Trimming stripped 4 bases from V and 9 bases from J, with 17 bases between. The CDR3 spans 14 residues.

The V call is TRBV7-9, the J call TRBJ2-3, with D hard to call. The CDR3 spans 14 residues. The germline gives CDR1 SEHNR, CDR2 FQNEAQ (reference sequence). The V end lost 3 bases, the J end lost 1 base, and 8 bases lay between the germline ends. The CDR3: CASSFLGRTDTQYF. The CDR3 DNA follows: TGTGCCAGCAGCTTTCTCGGACGCACAGATACGCAGTATTTT.

The chain recombines TRBV5-1 with TRBJ2-5, with D perhaps TRBD1 (6 bases). V lost 0 bases and J 9 bases, leaving 21 bases between the germline ends. The length of the CDR3 is 16 residues. CDR1 and CDR2 (germline): SGHRS, YFSETQ. The CDR3 bases are TGCGCCAGCAGCTTGGAATCTCGACAGGCCTGCCTCTCCCAGTACTTC. Its translation is CASSLESRQACLSQYF.

The V gene is TRBV5-1, the J gene TRBJ2-7, with TRBD1 matching 7 bases. Germline CDR1 is SGHRS and CDR2 is YFSETQ. This CDR3 is 16 amino acids long. The J segment lost 7 bases and the V segment lost 0 bases, leaving 13 bases of the junction unmatched. The CDR3 is CASSLAEGARYNEQYF. DNA of the CDR3: TGCGCCAGCAGCTTGGCCGAGGGGGCGCGGTACAATGAGCAGTACTTC.

Ten or more counts support this clonotype. This rearrangement joins TRBV5-1 to TRBJ2-1, with 7 bases identical to TRBD2. Germline V CDR1 and CDR2: SGHRS, YFSETQ. The length of the CDR3 is 15 residues. With 0 bases clipped from V and 4 bases from J, the junction kept 4 bases outside the gene matches. CDR3 loop: CASSLAYGGYNEQFF. The CDR3 DNA follows: TGCGCCAGCAGCTTGGCTTACGGGGGGTACAATGAGCAGTTCTTC.

This clonotype was seen more than once but under ten times. The chain couples TRBV20-1 to TRBJ1-5; 10 bases line up with TRBD1. With V trimmed by 6 bases and J by 3 bases, 8 bases remained unmatched. Germline CDR1 DFQATT, CDR2 SNEGSKA (reference sequence). This CDR3 is built from 15 residues. Here the CDR3 reads CSARQGAADNQPQHF. The CDR3 DNA is TGCAGTGCCAGACAGGGGGCTGCGGACAATCAGCCCCAGCATTTT.

The CDR3 bases are TGTGCCAGCAGCCCCCCTGGACGGGGTGGAGGCGAGCAGTACTTC. It codes for CASSPPGRGGGEQYF. The V call is TRBV6-5, the J call TRBJ2-5, with D possibly TRBD2 on 5 matching bases. The J call may be mistaken, given a closer DNA end match to TRBJ2-7. CDR1 is MNHEY and CDR2 is SVGAGI in the germline V gene. The CDR3 is made up of 15 amino acids.

There are a few counts of this clonotype. The chain joins TRBV5-1 to TRBJ2-7, with 10 positions matching TRBD2. V was pared by 4 bases and J by 6 bases, with 4 bases of the junction left unmatched. The length of the CDR3 is 13 residues. The germline gives CDR1 SGHRS, CDR2 YFSETQ. The CDR3 loop reads CASSAGTSVEQYF. The CDR3 nucleotides are TGCGCCAGCAGCGCCGGGACTAGCGTCGAGCAGTACTTC.

Details on this clonotype: This may be a read error, as it is one base from a much larger clone. V and J are TRBV5-5 and TRBJ2-7; 11 bases align to TRBD2. The V and J ends lost 5 bases and 7 bases, in that order; junction bases with no gene match: 8. The CDR3 has 14 residues. Germline V gene sequence: CDR1 SGHKS, CDR2 YYEKEE (reference sequence). The DNA of the CDR3 is TGTGCCAGCAGAGTAGCGGGGGGGCCGGTTGAGCAGTACTTC. It translates to CASRVAGGPVEQYF.

About this clonotype itself: This clone may be a read error of a much larger clone one base away. This rearrangement joins TRBV29-1 to TRBJ2-1, with D unclear. The CDR3 has 10 residues. Germline V gives CDR1 SQVTM, CDR2 ANQGSEA. CDR3 in DNA: TGCAGCATTGAAGGGAATGAGCAGTTCTTC. Protein sequence: CSIEGNEQFF.

This clonotype was counted only a few times. This chain links TRBV5-6 with TRBJ2-3; D remains unclear. The CDR3 length is 16 residues. Germline V lookup: CDR1 SGHDT, CDR2 YYEEEE. The V and J ends lost 0 bases and 3 bases respectively, with 14 bases between them. Here the CDR3 reads CASSLAALVRTDTQYF. The CDR3 DNA follows: TGTGCCAGCAGCTTGGCGGCGCTGGTAAGGACAGATACGCAGTATTTT.

This clonotype was seen only a few times. This rearrangement joins TRBV24-1 to TRBJ2-3; possible D gene TRBD1, 5 bases. The V gene lost 0 bases and the J gene lost 5 bases, with 5 bases spanning the gap. There are 13 residues in the CDR3. Germline V gene sequence: CDR1 KGHDR, CDR2 SFDVKD. Written as DNA, the CDR3 is TGTGCCACCAGTGATTTGGGACAAGATACGCAGTATTTT. It encodes CATSDLGQDTQYF.

There are a few counts of this clonotype. The rearrangement links TRBV5-6 to TRBJ2-1; 12 nucleotides match TRBD2. The V and J ends lost 2 bases and 4 bases, in that order; junction bases with no gene match: 4. CDR3 length: 16 residues. Germline-derived CDR1 and CDR2 are SGHDT and YYEEEE. This chain's CDR3 is CASSFLAGGEYNEQFF. CDR3 nucleotide sequence: TGTGCCAGCAGCTTCCTAGCGGGGGGGGAATACAATGAGCAGTTCTTC.

The genes are TRBV7-3 and TRBJ2-1, with 8 bases identical to TRBD2. Germline V gives CDR1 SGHTA, CDR2 FQGTGA. The length of the CDR3 is 17 residues. The junction had 7 bases not matched to a gene; V was cut back by 0 bases and J by 3 bases. The CDR3 nucleotides are TGTGCCAGCAGCTTAACCTCCGGGGGGGCGCTCTACAATGAGCAGTTCTTC. This codes for CASSLTSGGALYNEQFF.